This entry is about one TCR beta chain. What it binds is not known. The entry originates in a study of graft-versus-host responses after intestinal transplantation. Study summary: Those transplanted obtained multivisceral, liver-intestinal, or isolated intestinal grafts. Anti-thymocyte globulin induction was given to all recipients, followed by tacrolimus and steroids for around three years.

TCRdb's copy holds only in-frame clones and misses some; the assay was immunoSEQ multiplex PCR. The data show about 77,000 clones, approximately 90% seen once. This CDR3 comprises 11 residues. The germline CDR1 and CDR2 sequences are MNHNS and SASEGT. V lost 8 bases and J 9 bases, leaving 13 bases between the germline ends. Study outcomes and limitations: Allografts of one patient group, those with graft-donor T cell macrochimerism, had high graft-versus-host to host-versus-graft clonal ratios.

The sample was PBMCs, taken 98 days after intestinal transplantation. The sequence was obtained from a human patient who received an intestinal transplant, so some T cells may come from the graft donor. The chain links TRBV6-1 to TRBJ1-2; weak D call: TRBD1 (6 bases). The CDR3 DNA reads TGTGCCAGCTACCGGGACAAAAGCTACACCTTC. It specifies CASYRDKSYTF.